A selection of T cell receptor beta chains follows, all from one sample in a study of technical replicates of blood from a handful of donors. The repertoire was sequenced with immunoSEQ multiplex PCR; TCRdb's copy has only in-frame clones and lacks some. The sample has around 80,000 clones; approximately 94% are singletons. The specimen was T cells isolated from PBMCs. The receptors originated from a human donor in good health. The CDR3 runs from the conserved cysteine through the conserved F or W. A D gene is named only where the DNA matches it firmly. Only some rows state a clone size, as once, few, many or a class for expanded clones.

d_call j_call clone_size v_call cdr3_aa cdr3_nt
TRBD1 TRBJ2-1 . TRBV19 CASSITGESYNEQFF TGTGCCAGTAGTATAACAGGGGAGTCCTACAATGAGCAGTTCTTC
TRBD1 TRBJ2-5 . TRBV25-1 CASSVPGQGAQTQYF TGTGCCAGCAGTGTACCGGGACAGGGGGCCCAGACCCAGTACTTC
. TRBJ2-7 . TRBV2 CASSGGTVSSYEQYF TGTGCCAGCAGCGGAGGGACGGTTAGCTCCTACGAGCAGTACTTC
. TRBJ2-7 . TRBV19 CASSIGRGYEQYF TGTGCCAGTAGTATCGGCAGGGGATACGAGCAGTACTTC
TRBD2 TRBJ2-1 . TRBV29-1 CSARGTSDNEQFF TGCAGCGCGCGAGGGACTAGCGACAATGAGCAGTTCTTC
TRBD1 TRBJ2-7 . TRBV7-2 CASSLTGQGSYEQYF TGTGCCAGCAGCTTAACGGGACAGGGCTCCTACGAGCAGTACTTC
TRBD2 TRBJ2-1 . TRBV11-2 CASSGREYNEQFF TGTGCCAGCAGCGGGCGGGAGTACAATGAGCAGTTCTTC
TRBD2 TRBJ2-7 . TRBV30 CAWMELAGNEQYF TGTGCCTGGATGGAACTAGCGGGAAACGAGCAGTACTTC
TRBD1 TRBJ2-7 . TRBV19 CASSDPHRGGYEQYF TGTGCCAGTAGTGACCCTCACAGGGGTGGGTACGAGCAGTACTTC
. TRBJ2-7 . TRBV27 CASSIILAGRDEQYF TGTGCCAGCAGTATAATTCTGGCGGGACGGGACGAGCAGTACTTC
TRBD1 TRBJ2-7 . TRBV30 CAWSGGTGRSEQYF TGTGCCTGGAGTGGGGGGACAGGGCGCTCGGAGCAGTACTTC
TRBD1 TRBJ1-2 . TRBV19 CAIWTGGRYGYTF TGTGCCATTTGGACAGGGGGCCGCTATGGCTACACCTTC
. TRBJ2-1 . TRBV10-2 CASSGGLLPMNEQFF TGCGCCAGCAGTGGGGGCTTGCTACCTATGAATGAGCAGTTCTTC
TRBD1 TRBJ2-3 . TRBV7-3 CASSPDGGTGRKDTQYF TGTGCCAGCAGCCCAGACGGAGGGACAGGGAGAAAAGATACGCAGTATTTT
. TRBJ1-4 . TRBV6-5 CASSYRNEKLFF TGTGCCAGCAGTTATCGGAATGAAAAACTGTTTTTT
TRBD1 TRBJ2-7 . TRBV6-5 CASSYLDRGQYEQYF TGTGCCAGCAGTTACTTGGACAGGGGGCAGTACGAGCAGTACTTC
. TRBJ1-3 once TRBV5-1 CASSSQGFGNTIYF TGCGCCAGCAGCTCCCAGGGGTTCGGAAACACCATATATTTT
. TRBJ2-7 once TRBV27 CASSLYGGQFYEQYF TGTGCCAGCAGTTTATACGGGGGTCAGTTCTACGAGCAGTACTTC